Listed below are T cell receptor beta chains from one sample, sequenced in a study of T-cell memory formation after mild COVID-19. TCRdb recomputed calls from the 5' RACE reads with MiXCR, one row per CDR3 protein. Here the sample spans around 400,000 distinct CDR3 sequences, roughly 26% being singletons. The sample consisted of PBMCs or a T cell subset sorted from them (not recorded which). Every receptor here comes from an adult woman who had mild COVID-19 (a few samples of this study predate the infection). Cell type and time point are not known. Each CDR3 is given with its conserved first and last residue. D genes are given only for firm matches. Clone size is given for some rows only: seen once, a few or many times, or a class if the clone is expanded.

clone_size: many; v_call: TRBV7-9; d_call: .; j_call: TRBJ2-5; cdr3_nt: TGTGCCAGCGGCATTCGGAACCAAGAGACCCAGTACTTC; cdr3_aa: CASGIRNQETQYF
clone_size: few; v_call: TRBV3-1; d_call: TRBD2; j_call: TRBJ2-1; cdr3_nt: TGTGCCAGCAGCCTACGACTGGGAGGGGCGAATGAGCAGTTCTTC; cdr3_aa: CASSLRLGGANEQFF
clone_size: once; v_call: TRBV29-1; d_call: .; j_call: TRBJ1-2; cdr3_nt: TGCAGCGTTGACGGGGGGACAAGGTCCCCCTATGGCTACACCTTC; cdr3_aa: CSVDGGTRSPYGYTF
clone_size: .; v_call: TRBV5-5; d_call: .; j_call: TRBJ2-2; cdr3_nt: TGTGCCAGCAGCACACGACAGGGGGAGCTGTTTTTT; cdr3_aa: CASSTRQGELFF
clone_size: .; v_call: TRBV27; d_call: .; j_call: TRBJ2-2; cdr3_nt: TGTGCCAGCAGATTGTTTAACACCGGGGAGCTGTTTTTT; cdr3_aa: CASRLFNTGELFF
clone_size: once; v_call: TRBV20-1; d_call: TRBD2; j_call: TRBJ2-3; cdr3_nt: TGCAGTGCTAGAGCGAGCGGGGGCCGCACAGATACGCAGTATTTT; cdr3_aa: CSARASGGRTDTQYF
clone_size: .; v_call: TRBV12-3/TRBV12-4; d_call: .; j_call: TRBJ1-2; cdr3_nt: TGTGCCAGCAGTTCGGACATCGTATATGGCTACACCTTC; cdr3_aa: CASSSDIVYGYTF
clone_size: .; v_call: TRBV2; d_call: TRBD1; j_call: TRBJ1-2; cdr3_nt: TGTGCCAGCAGTGGGACGACAGGGGTCTATGGCTACACCTTC; cdr3_aa: CASSGTTGVYGYTF
clone_size: few; v_call: TRBV24-1; d_call: TRBD2; j_call: TRBJ2-1; cdr3_nt: TGTGCCACCAGTGAGTCGGGACTAGCGGGAGCCAATGAGCAGTTCTTC; cdr3_aa: CATSESGLAGANEQFF
clone_size: .; v_call: TRBV5-1; d_call: .; j_call: TRBJ1-1; cdr3_nt: TGCGCCAGCAGCTTAAAGGGGCCAGACACTGAAGCTTTCTTT; cdr3_aa: CASSLKGPDTEAFF
clone_size: .; v_call: TRBV7-9; d_call: TRBD2; j_call: TRBJ2-1; cdr3_nt: TGTGCCAGCAGCTTAGCTGGGACTAGCGGGGGAAACTACAATGAGCAGTTCTTC; cdr3_aa: CASSLAGTSGGNYNEQFF
clone_size: .; v_call: TRBV12-3/TRBV12-4; d_call: .; j_call: TRBJ2-5; cdr3_nt: TGTGCCAGCAGTTTAAGGTCGTTAGAAGAGACCCAGTACTTC; cdr3_aa: CASSLRSLEETQYF
clone_size: .; v_call: TRBV24-1; d_call: TRBD2; j_call: TRBJ2-3; cdr3_nt: TGTGCCACCAGTGACCCCGGACTAGCGGGAGGGGTAGATACGCAGTATTTT; cdr3_aa: CATSDPGLAGGVDTQYF
clone_size: few; v_call: TRBV10-2; d_call: .; j_call: TRBJ2-6; cdr3_nt: TGCGCCAGCAGTGAGTCGATCAGGGCGGTCTCTGGGGCCAACGTCCTGACTTTC; cdr3_aa: CASSESIRAVSGANVLTF
clone_size: few; v_call: TRBV28; d_call: TRBD1; j_call: TRBJ2-7; cdr3_nt: TGTGCCAGCAGTCGAGGGACAGCCTCCTACGAGCAGTACTTC; cdr3_aa: CASSRGTASYEQYF
clone_size: few; v_call: TRBV20-1; d_call: .; j_call: TRBJ1-1; cdr3_nt: TGCAGTGCACAGAGGGGGGGTAACACTGAAGCTTTCTTT; cdr3_aa: CSAQRGGNTEAFF
clone_size: .; v_call: TRBV29-1; d_call: .; j_call: TRBJ2-5; cdr3_nt: TGCAGCGTTGATTTTTTCTACGGCCAAGAGACCCAGTACTTC; cdr3_aa: CSVDFFYGQETQYF
clone_size: .; v_call: TRBV24-1; d_call: TRBD1; j_call: TRBJ2-7; cdr3_nt: TGTGCCACCAGTGATAACCCCGGGACAGGAGATGGCTCGGCTTACGAGCAGTACTTC; cdr3_aa: CATSDNPGTGDGSAYEQYF
clone_size: few; v_call: TRBV18; d_call: .; j_call: TRBJ1-1; cdr3_nt: TGTGCCAGCTCACTTTCAACCCAGCACCGACAAAGAGGCATGAACACTGAAGCTTTCTTT; cdr3_aa: CASSLSTQHRQRGMNTEAFF
clone_size: few; v_call: TRBV6-2/TRBV6-3; d_call: TRBD1; j_call: TRBJ1-1; cdr3_nt: TGTGCCAGCCTACAATCCGGGACAGGGCCTTACACTGAAGCTTTCTTT; cdr3_aa: CASLQSGTGPYTEAFF
clone_size: .; v_call: TRBV20-1; d_call: .; j_call: TRBJ1-2; cdr3_nt: TGCAGTGCTAGAAGATCGGGCAGTAACTATGGCTACACCTTC; cdr3_aa: CSARRSGSNYGYTF
clone_size: .; v_call: TRBV7-6; d_call: .; j_call: TRBJ2-5; cdr3_nt: TGTGCCAGCAGCCCGCGGACGGGCCTGTACCAAGAGACCCAGTACTTC; cdr3_aa: CASSPRTGLYQETQYF